These 17 T cell receptor beta chains came from one sample sequenced in a study of OX40 agonist ivuxolimab in advanced cancers. Method: immunoSEQ multiplex PCR; TCRdb's copy keeps in-frame clones and lacks some. Here the sample spans about 61,000 clones, roughly 90% being singletons. The specimen comprised CD4+ or CD8+ T cells sorted from blood, sampled in a trial of the OX40 agonist ivuxolimab. These receptors came from an adult with an advanced solid tumor such as melanoma, head and neck, liver or kidney cancer.

The chain links TRBV2 to TRBJ1-2, with TRBD1 identical over 10 bases. The CDR3 has 15 amino acids. V was pared by 6 bases and J by 4 bases, with 8 bases of the junction left unmatched. CDR1 SNHLY and CDR2 FYNNEI come from the germline V gene. The CDR3 DNA is TGTGCCAGCAGCGCGGGGACAGGGGTTAGCTATGGCTACACCTTC. The encoded protein is CASSAGTGVSYGYTF.

V gene TRBV15 combines with J gene TRBJ1-2; 7 bases line up with TRBD1. Germline loops: CDR1 LNHNV, CDR2 YYDKDF (reference sequence). J was trimmed by 4 bases and V by 0 bases; bases with no gene match: 8. The CDR3 spans 16 residues. CDR3 nucleotide sequence: TGTGCCACCAGCAGAGATGGAACAGGGGCCTTCTATGGCTACACCTTC. It codes for CATSRDGTGAFYGYTF.

The V and J genes are TRBV30 and TRBJ1-1; no reliable D call. This CDR3 has 16 amino acids. Germline loops: CDR1 GTSNPN, CDR2 SVGIG (reference sequence). V lost 0 bases and J lost 4, with 18 bases in between. The CDR3 bases are TGTGCCTGGAGTGTATGGGGTTCGCGGGAGGGCACTGAAGCTTTCTTT. Translated, it gives CAWSVWGSREGTEAFF. Full variable domain (outside the CDR3, taken from reference TRBV30 and TRBJ1-1): SQTIHQWPATLVQPVGSPLSLECTVEGTSNPNLYWYRQAAGRGLQLLFYSVGIGQISSEVPQNLSASRPQDRQFILSSKKLLLSDSGFYLCAWSVWGSREGTEAFFGQGTRLTVV.

In this sample, this clone turned up once. This chain uses TRBV6-1 with TRBJ1-1, with TRBD1 as a possible D gene (5 bases). Germline V gene lookup returns CDR1 MNHNS and CDR2 SASEGT. CDR3 length: 11 amino acids. Trimming took off 6 bases at V and 9 bases at J, with 11 bases between the two ends. CDR3 region: CASRLGGKAFF. DNA for the CDR3: TGTGCCAGCAGGCTCGGGGGTAAAGCTTTCTTT.

J is TRBJ2-2 and V is TRBV29-1, with D possibly matching TRBD1 (5 bases). Germline V gene lookup returns CDR1 SQVTM and CDR2 ANQGSEA. V was trimmed by 6 bases and J by 0 bases, leaving 8 bases between them. The CDR3 is made up of 13 amino acids. The CDR3 sequence: CSVKGTNTGELFF. DNA for the CDR3: TGCAGCGTGAAGGGGACGAACACCGGGGAGCTGTTTTTT.

The chain is built from TRBV7-2 and TRBJ2-3; tentative D call: TRBD2 (6 bases). The CDR3 runs to 15 residues. Germline loops: CDR1 SGHTA, CDR2 FQGNSA. V gave up 4 bases and J gave up 4 bases, with 15 bases separating them. The CDR3 spells CASSYGGPEADTQYF. CDR3 in DNA: TGTGCCAGCAGCTACGGGGGTCCGGAGGCAGATACGCAGTATTTT.

The V gene is TRBV6-1, the J gene TRBJ2-2; no definite D call. With 2 bases removed from V and 2 bases from J, the gap between germline ends came to 3 bases. This CDR3 has 13 amino acids. Germline assignment: CDR1 MNHNS and CDR2 SASEGT. CDR3: CASSELNTGELFF. The CDR3, as DNA: TGTGCCAGCAGTGAATTAAACACCGGGGAGCTGTTTTTT.

This sequence joins TRBV7-9 and TRBJ2-1; D is unresolved. The germline gives CDR1 SEHNR, CDR2 FQNEAQ (reference sequence). V was clipped by 5 bases and J by 7 bases, with 15 bases between them. This CDR3 has 14 residues. The CDR3 here is CASSEEGKGNEQFF. CDR3 coding DNA: TGTGCCAGCAGCGAGGAAGGAAAGGGAAATGAGCAGTTCTTC. The entire variable domain, with the rest obtained from reference TRBV7-9 and TRBJ2-1, is as follows: DTGVSQNPRHKITKRGQNVTFRCDPISEHNRLYWYRQTLGQGPEFLTYFQNEAQLEKSRLLSDRFSAERPKGSFSTLEIQRTEQGDSAMYLCASSEEGKGNEQFFGPGTRLTVL.

This chain connects TRBV7-9 to TRBJ2-7, with TRBD2 matching 11 bases. The V segment lost 6 bases and the J segment 0 bases; nucleotides outside the gene matches: 7. Germline V lookup: CDR1 SEHNR, CDR2 FQNEAQ (reference sequence). The CDR3 spans 16 residues. The CDR3 protein is CASSSRLAGFSYEQYF. CDR3 in DNA: TGTGCCAGCAGTTCGCGACTAGCGGGGTTCTCCTACGAGCAGTACTTC.

The chain links TRBV5-6 to TRBJ2-3; a weak D match, TRBD1 (5 bases). V was pared by 0 bases and J by 0 bases, with 11 bases between. The CDR3 totals 16 residues. The germline gives CDR1 SGHDT, CDR2 YYEEEE. The CDR3 DNA is TGTGCCAGCAGCTTGGTGGCTGGGGCTAGCACAGATACGCAGTATTTT. Protein: CASSLVAGASTDTQYF. Full variable domain (missing parts from reference TRBV5-6 and TRBJ2-3): DAGVTQSPTHLIKTRGQQVTLRCSPKSGHDTVSWYQQALGQGPQFIFQYYEEEERQRGNFPDRFSGHQFPNYSSELNVNALLLGDSALYLCASSLVAGASTDTQYFGPGTRLTVL.

Turning to this clone: The junction shows a germline mismatch at one end, possibly a read error. In DNA form, the CDR3 reads TGTGCCAGCAGCGAACAACCGTCGACTAGCGGGCTAACGCATTTT. It codes for CASSEQPSTSGLTHF. The chain carries TRBV6-1 and TRBJ2-3; the match to TRBD2 covers 10 bases. Germline V gives CDR1 MNHNS, CDR2 SASEGT. The CDR3 sequence is 15 residues long.

This sequence joins TRBV4-3 and TRBJ2-7; D unclear. The ends were cut back, 0 bases at V and 0 bases at J, with 9 bases in the middle. The CDR3 length is 15 residues. Germline V lookup: CDR1 LGHNA, CDR2 YSLEER. In DNA form, the CDR3 reads TGCGCCAGCAGCCAAGACATGGCGGTCTCCTACGAGCAGTACTTC. Encoded protein: CASSQDMAVSYEQYF.

This CDR3 reads CASSLARGGNEQYF. CDR3 bases: TGTGCCAGCAGCTTAGCGAGAGGGGGTAACGAGCAGTACTTC. This chain connects TRBV7-2 to TRBJ2-5; D may be TRBD1 (6 bases). The J call could be wrong; TRBJ2-7 is a better fit for the DNA end. The germline CDR1 and CDR2 sequences are SGHTA and FQGNSA. This CDR3 spans 14 amino acids.

The genes are TRBV7-6 and TRBJ2-5, with TRBD1 matching over 8 bases. CDR3 size: 15 residues. CDR1 and CDR2 from the germline V gene are SGHVS and FNYEAQ. V shed 5 bases and J 11 bases; nucleotides not matched to a gene: 16. The CDR3 is CASSQKVTGVGEQYF. The CDR3 DNA sequence: TGTGCCAGCAGCCAGAAGGTGACAGGGGTTGGTGAGCAGTACTTC.

V is TRBV5-1 and J is TRBJ2-7; 8 bases are a match to TRBD1. V trimming: 4 bases; J trimming: 5 bases; junction bases outside the gene matches: 8. The CDR3 covers 14 residues. Germline CDR1 and CDR2: SGHRS and YFSETQ. This CDR3 is CASSVQGEFNEQYF. Here the CDR3 DNA reads TGCGCCAGCAGCGTACAGGGGGAATTCAACGAGCAGTACTTC. The full variable domain, in which reference TRBV5-1 and TRBJ2-7 provide the parts outside the CDR3, is KAGVTQTPRYLIKTRGQQVTLSCSPISGHRSVSWYQQTPGQGLQFLFEYFSETQRNKGNFPGRFSGRQFSNSRSEMNVSTLELGDSALYLCASSVQGEFNEQYFGPGTRLTVT.

The rearrangement joins TRBV5-4 to TRBJ2-5, with a tentative D call TRBD2 (6 bases). V was clipped by 4 bases and J by 4 bases, with 17 bases between them. Germline V gives CDR1 SGHNT, CDR2 YYREEE (reference sequence). The CDR3 length is 15 residues. In DNA form, the CDR3 reads TGTGCCAGCAGCGCGCCGGGAGCGCTTGGAGAGACCCAGTACTTC. This gives the protein CASSAPGALGETQYF.

The J gene is TRBJ2-1, the V gene TRBV27; 8 positions match TRBD2. The CDR3 is 11 amino acids. Trimming at V came to 6 bases and at J to 14 bases, leaving 6 bases not matched to a gene. Germline values: CDR1 MNHEY, CDR2 SMNVEV (reference sequence). The CDR3 spells CASRGGGPKFF. CDR3 bases: TGTGCCAGCAGGGGCGGGGGGCCGAAGTTCTTC.